This TCR beta chain derives from a study of regulatory dendritic cells for organ transplantation. Sorted subsets were CFSE-labeled and cultured four to five days with allogeneic dendritic cells. The V end was cut by 0 bases, the J end by 6 bases, with 12 bases between. Germline V gives CDR1 MGHRA, CDR2 YSYEKL. The CDR3 extends over 14 amino acids. On this clone itself: Its specificity is unknown.

Sequencing used immunoSEQ multiplex PCR; TCRdb keeps in-frame clones, though not all of them. The sample has approximately 12,000 clones, roughly 89% seen once. The receptor was isolated from a human donor in good health. Sequencing was performed on naive CD8+ T cells from blood cultured with regulatory dendritic cells. Described subset: CD45RA+ naive T cells. The chain employs TRBV4-1 and TRBJ2-7; D is unclear. In DNA, the CDR3 is TGCGCCAGCAGCCAAGATGGGCTCGCCCCCGAGCAGTACTTC. As protein: CASSQDGLAPEQYF.